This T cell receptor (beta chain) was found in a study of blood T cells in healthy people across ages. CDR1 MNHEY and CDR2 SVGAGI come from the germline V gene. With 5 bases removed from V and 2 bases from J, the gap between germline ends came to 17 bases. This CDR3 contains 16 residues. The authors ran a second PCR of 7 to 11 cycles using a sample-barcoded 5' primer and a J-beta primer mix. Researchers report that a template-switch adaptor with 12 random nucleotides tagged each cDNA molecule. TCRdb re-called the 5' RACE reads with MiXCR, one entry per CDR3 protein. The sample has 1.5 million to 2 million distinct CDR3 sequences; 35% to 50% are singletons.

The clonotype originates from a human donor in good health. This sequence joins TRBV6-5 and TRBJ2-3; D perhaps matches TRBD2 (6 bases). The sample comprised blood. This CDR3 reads CASSPWRDSTTDTQYF. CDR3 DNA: TGTGCCAGCAGTCCTTGGCGGGACTCGACCACAGATACGCAGTATTTT.